Sequencing of this T cell receptor beta chain was carried out in a study of blood T cell repertoires in COVID-19 (dated by TCRdb to about 2020). Study-wide context: Samples from collaborators originated in the United States, Italy and Spain and spanned both the acute and convalescent phases of COVID-19. A de-identified subject ID, COVID-19 status, age in years and sex were almost always included in the sample metadata. The dataset comprised deeply sampled blood TCRbeta repertoires from subjects exposed to, actively infected with, or recovered from COVID-19. The samples were drawn from two sources: the first 160 participants of the ongoing ImmuneRACE study, and 1,000 to 1,500 subjects contributed by 6 global collaborators. The prospective study material was composed of cDNA or gDNA derived from T cells, B-cell-depleted T cells, or PBMCs. Where available, HLA class I and class II types were taken from metadata supplied by the sample provider and were not determined by assay-based typing. The repertoires were released in a freely available public database intended as a resource for research on the immune response to SARS-CoV-2.

Participants in the prospective study were enrolled through a virtual design, were aged 18 to 89 years, and lived in about 25 United States geographic areas. In the prospective study, cohorts were assigned on the basis of participant-reported clinical history obtained from a screening survey and a study questionnaire. Recovered participants in ImmuneRACE Cohort 3 were defined by two consecutive negative NP/OP PCR tests, clearance by a healthcare professional, or resolution of symptoms. Mobile phlebotomists in the prospective study collected whole blood, serum and a nasopharyngeal or oropharyngeal swab from every participant. Participants in the prospective study had the option to provide additional blood draws and questionnaires over a 2-month period. Before DNA extraction, prospective study blood samples were shipped either frozen or at room temperature. A note on this clone: Which antigen it targets is not known. No quality values exist for individual bases; no much larger clone is one base distant.

TCRbeta CDR3 regions were amplified from genomic DNA using the immunoSEQ Assay, a bias-controlled multiplex PCR. In the source study's methods: Nucleated cell counts per sample were estimated from amplification of reference gene primers within the assay. To quantify the absolute abundance of each unique TCRbeta CDR3 rearrangement, sequence reads were collapsed and filtered. Productive Simpson clonality was computed per sample as the square root of Simpson's diversity index over productive rearrangements. This is the immuneACCESS table as TCRdb keeps it, with only in-frame sequences that have V and J called. A part of the clones is gone; compared with another copy, unresolved V genes explain less than half, and the rest is unexplained. V and J calls and clone size are given by that table; D and trimming were obtained from the DNA. This sample gives about 280,000 clones in total; 85% of them show up just once. The ten largest make up roughly 2.6% of the sample.

The full study reports these points: The quantity of clinical and demographic metadata differed by source and by participant and was supplied without curation.

Trimmed from V: 2 bases; trimmed from J: 2 bases; junction bases lacking a gene match: 2. Spanning cysteine to phenylalanine, the CDR3 consists of 15 amino acids. CDR3 DNA is the only sequence kept; it has 45 bases, read in frame from the first base. From the germline V gene (reference sequence), CDR1 is LGHDT and CDR2 is YNNKEL. The chain is made from TRBV3-1 (or the pseudogene TRBV3-2) and TRBJ2-7, and TRBD1 matches 11 of the central bases. The receptor's source is a woman in her 50s who had recovered from COVID-19. The sequenced sample was PBMCs or T cells enriched from blood (not recorded which). The CDR3 reads as follows: CASSQKGQGAYEQYF. The nucleotide sequence is TGTGCCAGCAGCCAAAAGGGACAGGGGGCCTACGAGCAGTACTTC.